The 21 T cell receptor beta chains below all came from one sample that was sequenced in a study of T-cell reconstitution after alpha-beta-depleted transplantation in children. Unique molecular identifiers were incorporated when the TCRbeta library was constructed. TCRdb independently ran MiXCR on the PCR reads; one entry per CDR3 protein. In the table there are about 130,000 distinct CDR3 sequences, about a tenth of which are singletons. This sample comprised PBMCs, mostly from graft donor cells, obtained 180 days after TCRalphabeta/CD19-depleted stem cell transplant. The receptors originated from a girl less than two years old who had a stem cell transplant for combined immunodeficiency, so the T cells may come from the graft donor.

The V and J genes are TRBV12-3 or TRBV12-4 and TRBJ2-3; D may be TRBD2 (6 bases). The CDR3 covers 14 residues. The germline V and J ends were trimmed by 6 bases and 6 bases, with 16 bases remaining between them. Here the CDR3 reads CASSRGTLTDTQYF. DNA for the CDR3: TGTGCCAGCAGCCGTGGGACTCTGACGGATACGCAGTATTTT.

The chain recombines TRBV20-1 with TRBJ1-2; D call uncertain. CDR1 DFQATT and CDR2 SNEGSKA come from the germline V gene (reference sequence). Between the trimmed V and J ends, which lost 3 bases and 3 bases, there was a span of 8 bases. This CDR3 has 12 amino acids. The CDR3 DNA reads TGCAGTGCTAGGCGAGTTGACTATGGCTACACCTTC. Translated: CSARRVDYGYTF.

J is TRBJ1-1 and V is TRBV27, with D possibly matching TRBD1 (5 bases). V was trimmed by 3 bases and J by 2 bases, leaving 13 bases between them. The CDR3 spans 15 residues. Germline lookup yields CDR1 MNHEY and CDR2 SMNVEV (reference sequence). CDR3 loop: CASSFSGTLNTEAFF. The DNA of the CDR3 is TGTGCCAGCAGTTTTTCAGGGACTCTCAACACTGAAGCTTTCTTT.

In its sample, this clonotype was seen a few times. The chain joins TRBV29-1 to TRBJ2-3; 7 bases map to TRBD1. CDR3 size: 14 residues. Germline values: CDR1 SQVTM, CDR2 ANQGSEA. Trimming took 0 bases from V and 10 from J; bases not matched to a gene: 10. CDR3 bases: TGCAGCGTTGAAGATCACAACAGGGGTCCTGCGCAGTATTTT. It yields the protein CSVEDHNRGPAQYF.

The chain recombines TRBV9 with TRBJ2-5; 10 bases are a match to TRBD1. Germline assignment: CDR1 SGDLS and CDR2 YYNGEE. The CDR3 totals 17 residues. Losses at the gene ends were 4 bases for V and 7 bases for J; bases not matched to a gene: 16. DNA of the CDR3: TGTGCCAGCAGCCAAATACCCGGGACAGGGGCCCAGGGGACCCAGTACTTC. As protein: CASSQIPGTGAQGTQYF.

The CDR3: CASSFLGLSGDTQYF. CDR3 in DNA: TGTGCCAGCAGCTTCCTGGGACTTTCCGGGGATACGCAGTATTTT. This chain joins TRBV7-2 and TRBJ2-3, with D maybe TRBD2 (6 bases). Trimming left V 3 bases short and J 6 bases short, with 16 bases between. This CDR3 has 15 residues. Germline V CDR1 and CDR2: SGHTA, FQGNSA.

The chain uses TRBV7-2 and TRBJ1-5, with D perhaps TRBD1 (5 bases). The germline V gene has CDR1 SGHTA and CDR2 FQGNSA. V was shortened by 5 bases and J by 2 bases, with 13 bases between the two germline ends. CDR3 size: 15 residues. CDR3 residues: CASSPGRAGNQPQHF. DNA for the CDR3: TGTGCCAGCAGCCCCGGCAGGGCGGGCAATCAGCCCCAGCATTTT.

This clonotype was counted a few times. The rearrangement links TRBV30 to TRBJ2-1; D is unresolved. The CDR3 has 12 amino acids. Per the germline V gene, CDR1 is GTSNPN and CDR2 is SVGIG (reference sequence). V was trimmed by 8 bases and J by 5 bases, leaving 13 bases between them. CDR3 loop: CARSPGHNEQFF. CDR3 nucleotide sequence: TGTGCCCGCTCCCCCGGTCACAATGAGCAGTTCTTC.

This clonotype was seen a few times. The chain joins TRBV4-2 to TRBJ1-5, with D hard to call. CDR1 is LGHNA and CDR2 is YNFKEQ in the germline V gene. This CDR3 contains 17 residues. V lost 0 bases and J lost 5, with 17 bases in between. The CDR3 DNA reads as TGTGCCAGCAGCCAAGATCCGGAGGTGTATCCCCATCAGCCCCAGCATTTT. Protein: CASSQDPEVYPHQPQHF.

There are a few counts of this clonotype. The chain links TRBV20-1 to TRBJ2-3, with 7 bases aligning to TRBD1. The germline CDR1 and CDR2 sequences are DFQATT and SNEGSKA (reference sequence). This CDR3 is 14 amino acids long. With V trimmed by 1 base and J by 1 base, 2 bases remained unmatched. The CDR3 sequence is CSARGGTGTDTQYF. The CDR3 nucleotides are TGCAGTGCTAGAGGGGGGACAGGCACAGATACGCAGTATTTT.

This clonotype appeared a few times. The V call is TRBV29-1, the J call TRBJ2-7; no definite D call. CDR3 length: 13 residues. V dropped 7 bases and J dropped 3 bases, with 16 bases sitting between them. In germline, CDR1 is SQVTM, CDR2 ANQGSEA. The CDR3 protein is CSATRPKGYEQYF. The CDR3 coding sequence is TGCAGCGCCACCAGACCCAAGGGCTACGAGCAGTACTTC.

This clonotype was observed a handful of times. The CDR3 reads CSASPIAGGPSYNEQFF. CDR3 DNA sequence: TGCAGTGCTAGTCCGATAGCGGGGGGCCCTTCCTACAATGAGCAGTTCTTC. The chain is built from TRBV20-1 and TRBJ2-1; TRBD2 matches 10 bases. CDR1 DFQATT and CDR2 SNEGSKA come from the germline V gene (reference sequence). CDR3 length: 17 residues. V was clipped by 3 bases and J by 1 base; unmatched bases: 9.

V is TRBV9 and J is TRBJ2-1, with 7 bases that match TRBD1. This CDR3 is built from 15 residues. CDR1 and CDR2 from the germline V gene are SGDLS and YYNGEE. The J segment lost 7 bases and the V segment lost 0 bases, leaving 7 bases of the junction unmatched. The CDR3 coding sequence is TGTGCCAGCAGCGTAGGAGGGGGCTGGGTAAATGAGCAGTTCTTC. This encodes CASSVGGGWVNEQFF.

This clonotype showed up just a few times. CDR3 loop: CASSQQGGYEQFF. CDR3 DNA: TGTGCCAGCAGCCAACAGGGGGGCTATGAGCAGTTCTTC. This rearrangement joins TRBV27 to TRBJ2-1; TRBD1 aligns across 8 bases. The germline CDR1 and CDR2 sequences are MNHEY and SMNVEV (reference sequence). V trimming: 6 bases; J trimming: 8 bases; junction bases outside the gene matches: 6. This CDR3 has 13 residues.

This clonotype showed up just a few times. DNA for the CDR3: TGCAGTGCTAGAGACCGGGACAGGGTTTACGAGCAGTACTTC. As protein: CSARDRDRVYEQYF. The chain has TRBV20-1 and TRBJ2-7; 9 nucleotides align to TRBD1. This CDR3 has 14 residues. CDR1 is DFQATT, CDR2 SNEGSKA, per germline (reference sequence). Trimming took 0 bases from V and 4 from J; bases not matched to a gene: 4.

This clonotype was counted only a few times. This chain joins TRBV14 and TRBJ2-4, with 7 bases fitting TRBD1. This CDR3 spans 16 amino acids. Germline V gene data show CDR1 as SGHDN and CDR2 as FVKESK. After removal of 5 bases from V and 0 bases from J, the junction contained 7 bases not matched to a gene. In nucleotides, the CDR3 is TGTGCCAGCAGCTCCTCGACAGGGCTAGCCAAAAACATTCAGTACTTC. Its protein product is CASSSSTGLAKNIQYF.

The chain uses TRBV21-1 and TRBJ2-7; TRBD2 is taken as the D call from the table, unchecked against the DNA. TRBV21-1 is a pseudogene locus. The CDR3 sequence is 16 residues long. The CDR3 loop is CASSKFPLGGIYEQYF. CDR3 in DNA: TGTGCCAGCAGCAAATTCCCCTTGGGAGGGATCTACGAGCAGTACTTC.

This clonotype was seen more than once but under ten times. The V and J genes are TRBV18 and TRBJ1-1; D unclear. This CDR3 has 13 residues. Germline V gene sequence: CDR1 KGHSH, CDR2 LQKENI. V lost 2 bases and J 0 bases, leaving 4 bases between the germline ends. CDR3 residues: CASSPFLNTEAFF. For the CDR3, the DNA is TGTGCCAGCTCACCATTCTTGAACACTGAAGCTTTCTTT.

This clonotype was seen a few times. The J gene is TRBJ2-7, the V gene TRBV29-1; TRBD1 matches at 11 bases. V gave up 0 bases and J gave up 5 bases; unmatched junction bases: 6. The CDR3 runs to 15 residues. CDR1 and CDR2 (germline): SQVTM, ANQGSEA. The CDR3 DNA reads TGCAGCGTTGAAGACCCCGGGACAGGGGGGAACGAGCAGTACTTC. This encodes CSVEDPGTGGNEQYF.

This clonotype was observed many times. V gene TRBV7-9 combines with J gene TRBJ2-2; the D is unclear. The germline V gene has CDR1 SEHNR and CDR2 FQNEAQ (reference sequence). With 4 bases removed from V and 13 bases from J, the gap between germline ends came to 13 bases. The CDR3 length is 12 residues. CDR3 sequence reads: CASSSILYWLFF. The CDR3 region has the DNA TGTGCCAGCAGCTCGATCCTGTACTGGCTGTTTTTT.

The CDR3 nucleotides are TGCAGTGCTAGGCGGGGCGAGACCCAGTACTTC. This codes for CSARRGETQYF. The chain combines TRBV20-1 with TRBJ2-5; D is perhaps TRBD2 (6 bases). The CDR3 contains 11 residues. Germline CDR1 DFQATT, CDR2 SNEGSKA (reference sequence). Trimming left V 3 bases short and J 5 bases short, with 7 bases between.